These T cell receptor beta chains were read from a single sample in a study of memory CD4+ T cells and cytomegalovirus serostatus. Profiling relied on immunoSEQ multiplex PCR, and the TCRdb table lists in-frame clones only, not all of them. The sample records about 42,000 clones, around 78% being singletons. The source material was memory CD4+ T cells from blood. These TCRs come from an adult in good health and CMV-seronegative. CDR3s include the opening cysteine and the closing phenylalanine or tryptophan. The D gene is left open where the match is weak. Some rows have no size entry. The others give once, few or many, or a class for an expanded clone.

TRBJ1-2,.,TRBV15,.,TGTGCCACCAGCGGGTCATACTATGGCTACACCTTC,CATSGSYYGYTF
TRBJ2-7,TRBD1,TRBV10-3,.,TGTGCCATCAGTGACCGGTGGGGACAGTCCTACGAGCAGTACTTC,CAISDRWGQSYEQYF
TRBJ1-5,.,TRBV27,.,TGTGCCAGCAGTCCCCTGGTAGGGCAGCCCCAGCATTTT,CASSPLVGQPQHF
TRBJ1-2,TRBD1,TRBV4-3,.,TGCGCCAGCAGCCCACAACCAGGGGGTTGGGGCTACACCTTC,CASSPQPGGWGYTF
TRBJ1-1,TRBD1,TRBV6-1,.,TGTGCCAGCAGGACAGGGGGCAGTGGGAACACTGAAGCTTTCTTT,CASRTGGSGNTEAFF
TRBJ2-2,.,TRBV7-2,.,TGTGCCAGCAGCTTAGGGCTAGGAACAATAACCGGGGAGCTGTTTTTT,CASSLGLGTITGELFF
TRBJ1-6,TRBD1,TRBV30,few,TGTGCCTGGAAGACAGGGGGTACCTCCTATAATTCACCCCTCCACTTT,CAWKTGGTSYNSPLHF
TRBJ2-5,.,TRBV29-1,.,TGCAGCGTTGTCCCTGAGCGGGAGACCCAGTACTTC,CSVVPERETQYF
TRBJ2-7,TRBD1,TRBV9,.,TGTGCCAGCAGCACTCAGACAGGGACCTACGAGCAGTACTTC,CASSTQTGTYEQYF
TRBJ1-6,.,TRBV4-1,.,TGCGCCAGCAGCCAAGAGGGCCGAAGATCCCATTCACCCCTCCACTTT,CASSQEGRRSHSPLHF
TRBJ1-4,.,TRBV5-5,.,TGTGCCAGCAGCTTGGCCATAGACAGATCTAATGAAAAACTGTTTTTT,CASSLAIDRSNEKLFF
TRBJ1-1,.,TRBV10-3,few,TGTGCCATCAGTGAGAACACTGAAGCTTTCTTT,CAISENTEAFF
TRBJ2-1,TRBD1,TRBV7-2,.,TGTGCCAGCAGCTTGAAACCAGGACAGGGCGCCAATGAGCAGTTCTTC,CASSLKPGQGANEQFF
TRBJ1-6,TRBD1,TRBV29-1,.,TGCAGCGTTATGACAGGGCGTAATTCACCCCTCCACTTT,CSVMTGRNSPLHF
TRBJ2-1,TRBD2,TRBV2,.,TGTGCCAGCAGTGATGGGACTACCCACAATGAGCAGTTCTTC,CASSDGTTHNEQFF
TRBJ1-6,TRBD1,TRBV5-1,once,TGCGCCAGCAGCCGGGGACAGGGGAAGCATTCACCCCTCCACTTT,CASSRGQGKHSPLHF
TRBJ1-3,.,TRBV6-6,.,TGTGCCAGCAGTCTGGAGGGGAACACCATATATTTT,CASSLEGNTIYF
TRBJ1-1,.,TRBV5-6,.,TGTGCCAGCAGCCCCGTCGGAGCCCCAAACACTGAAGCTTTCTTT,CASSPVGAPNTEAFF
TRBJ1-5,.,TRBV6-6,.,TGTGCCAGCAGTTACCAGGACGGGAATCAGCCCCAGCATTTT,CASSYQDGNQPQHF
TRBJ1-2,.,TRBV7-8,once,TGTGCCAGCAGCTTAGCGAACGCGGGACAATCTGGCTACACCTTC,CASSLANAGQSGYTF